The T cell receptor (beta chain) under discussion was sequenced for a study of cytomegalovirus exposure and HLA in healthy donors. Study in general: The 120 validation repertoires, a later analysis reported, used the same platform as the 600 to 700 first-cohort repertoires.

Using immunoSEQ multiplex PCR, the repertoire was profiled, and TCRdb retains in-frame clones only, with some absent. The table records some 260,000 clones, about 90% of them present only once. There are 15 residues in the CDR3. The ends lost 5 bases at V and 6 bases at J; junction bases unmatched: 10. Germline V lookup: CDR1 MNHNY, CDR2 SVGAGI (reference sequence). The source of this sequence is a young man in good health and CMV-seropositive. The gene calls are TRBV6-6 and TRBJ1-5, with 7 bases fitting TRBD1. Sequenced input: PBMCs. The CDR3 nucleotides are TGTGCCAGCAGTCCCGACAGGGTAGGGGGTCAGCCCCAGCATTTT. Translated: CASSPDRVGGQPQHF.